This T cell receptor (beta chain) was observed in a study of T cell responses to AZD1222 COVID-19 vaccine. Overall study context: Doses given second, at about 4 or about 12 weeks, were pooled. Overall study findings and caveats: Spike-specific TCR breadth and depth were elevated following two AZD1222 doses. Spike-spanning, vaccine-associated CD4 TCRs were dominant at 160-218 and 743-854. The study identified only six AZD1222 recipients as seropositive at baseline.

Comments on this clone: Its matching antigen is unknown.

Sequencing used immunoSEQ multiplex PCR; TCRdb keeps in-frame clones, though not all of them. The sample includes around 120,000 clones, around 94% of them seen just once. Germline V gene data show CDR1 as MDHEN and CDR2 as SYDVKM. This CDR3 contains 15 residues. With 5 bases clipped from V and 2 bases from J, the junction kept 9 bases outside the gene matches. The material sequenced was peripheral blood, taken on day 0 of AZD1222 vaccination. The TCR sequence derives from an adult in good health. J is TRBJ2-7 and V is TRBV28, with TRBD2 matching over 7 bases. CDR3: CASSPGGRPAYEQYF. The CDR3 DNA reads TGTGCCAGCAGTCCCGGGGGGAGGCCAGCCTACGAGCAGTACTTC.